What follows describes a single T cell receptor (beta chain). Its antigen is unidentified. This sample is drawn from a study of T cell responses to AZD1222 COVID-19 vaccine. About the research overall: Pooling of second doses given at about 4 or about 12 weeks was done. Study-wide findings and caveats: All repertoire sampling was performed exclusively after the peak T cell response.

Only in-frame clones appear in the TCRdb table, and some are missing; sequencing was by immunoSEQ multiplex PCR. This sample yields some 150,000 clones, of which nearly 95% are seen a single time; about 5.1% belongs to the top ten. This CDR3 region has 15 residues. Trimming took off 3 bases at V and 0 bases at J, with 12 bases between the two ends. Germline-derived CDR1 and CDR2 are SGHTA and FQGNSA. V usage is TRBV7-2 and J usage is TRBJ2-7; the D is unclear. This TCR came from an adult in good health. The specimen was peripheral blood, collected on day 0 of AZD1222 vaccination. DNA of the CDR3: TGTGCCAGCAGCTTGACCCCTAGGAGCTCCTACGAGCAGTACTTC. Protein product: CASSLTPRSSYEQYF.